The rows below give T cell receptor beta chains drawn from one sample of a study of post-analysis software for immune sequencing data. TCRdb used MiXCR to reprocess the PCR reads, holding one entry per CDR3 protein. The sample consists of hundreds of thousands of distinct CDR3 sequences, about 40% of them appearing once. Sequencing was carried out using blood. Source of these receptors: a girl under 18 with multiple sclerosis. The CDR3 runs from the conserved cysteine through the conserved F or W. A D gene is named only where the DNA matches it firmly. Rows may omit the clone size; those that give it use once, few, many or a size class.

CSAMGTSGFHEQFF,TGCAGTGCTATGGGGACTAGCGGGTTCCATGAGCAGTTCTTC,TRBD2,TRBV20-1,TRBJ2-1,-
CASSPGFDSGHEQFF,TGCGCCAGCAGCCCCGGTTTTGACAGCGGGCATGAGCAGTTCTTC,-,TRBV5-1,TRBJ2-1,-
CASQGLGGIQETQYF,TGCGCCAGCCAAGGCCTAGGCGGGATCCAAGAGACCCAGTACTTC,-,TRBV5-1,TRBJ2-5,many
CASSPKTITGVAQPQHF,TGTGCCAGCAGTCCAAAAACCATAACAGGGGTAGCTCAGCCCCAGCATTTT,TRBD1,TRBV7-8,TRBJ1-5,-
CSARLAGNQPQHF,TGCAGTGCTAGGTTGGCAGGAAATCAGCCCCAGCATTTT,-,TRBV20-1,TRBJ1-5,-
CASSEPDAHGYTF,TGTGCCAGCAGTGAACCTGACGCCCACGGCTACACCTTC,-,TRBV6-1,TRBJ1-2,-
CASIGPGGTIYF,TGTGCCAGCATAGGGCCCGGAGGCACCATATATTTT,-,TRBV28,TRBJ1-3,-
CSVERDGQGTNYEQYF,TGCAGCGTTGAGAGAGACGGACAGGGGACGAACTACGAGCAGTACTTC,TRBD1,TRBV29-1,TRBJ2-7,many
CASFPRGDTGELFF,TGTGCCAGCTTCCCTAGGGGAGACACCGGGGAGCTGTTTTTT,-,TRBV18,TRBJ2-2,once
CASSLLSSGTRYNEQFF,TGCGCCAGCAGCTTGCTCTCTAGCGGGACCAGGTACAATGAGCAGTTCTTC,TRBD2,TRBV5-1,TRBJ2-1,-